This T cell receptor beta chain originates from a study of T cell changes during pregnancy in multiple sclerosis. Method: immunoSEQ multiplex PCR; TCRdb's copy keeps in-frame clones and lacks some. Of about 57,000 clones detected, 89% appear once; the ten largest clones hold approximately 2%. The CDR3 has 14 amino acids. CDR1 and CDR2 (germline): SGHAT, FQNNGV. V was pared by 6 bases and J by 4 bases, with 8 bases of the junction left unmatched. Source: peripheral blood, taken after pregnancy. The chain carries TRBV11-2 and TRBJ2-7; 8 positions match TRBD1. This TCR was recovered from a female donor with multiple sclerosis, enrolled in a pregnancy study. The CDR3 DNA follows: TGTGCCAGCAGTTATGACAGGGGAAGGTACGAGCAGTACTTC. It codes for CASSYDRGRYEQYF.